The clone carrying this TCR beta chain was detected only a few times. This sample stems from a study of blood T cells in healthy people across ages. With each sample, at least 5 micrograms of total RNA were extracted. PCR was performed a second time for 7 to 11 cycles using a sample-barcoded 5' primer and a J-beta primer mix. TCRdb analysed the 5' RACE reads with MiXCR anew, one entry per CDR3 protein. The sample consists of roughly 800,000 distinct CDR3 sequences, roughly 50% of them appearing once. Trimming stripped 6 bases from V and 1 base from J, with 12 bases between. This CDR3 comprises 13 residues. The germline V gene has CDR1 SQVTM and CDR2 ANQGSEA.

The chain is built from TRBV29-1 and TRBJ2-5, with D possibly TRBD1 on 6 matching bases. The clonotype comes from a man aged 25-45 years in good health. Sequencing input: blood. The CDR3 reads CSVRTVPQETQYF. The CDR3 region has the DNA TGCAGCGTCCGGACAGTCCCCCAAGAGACCCAGTACTTC.